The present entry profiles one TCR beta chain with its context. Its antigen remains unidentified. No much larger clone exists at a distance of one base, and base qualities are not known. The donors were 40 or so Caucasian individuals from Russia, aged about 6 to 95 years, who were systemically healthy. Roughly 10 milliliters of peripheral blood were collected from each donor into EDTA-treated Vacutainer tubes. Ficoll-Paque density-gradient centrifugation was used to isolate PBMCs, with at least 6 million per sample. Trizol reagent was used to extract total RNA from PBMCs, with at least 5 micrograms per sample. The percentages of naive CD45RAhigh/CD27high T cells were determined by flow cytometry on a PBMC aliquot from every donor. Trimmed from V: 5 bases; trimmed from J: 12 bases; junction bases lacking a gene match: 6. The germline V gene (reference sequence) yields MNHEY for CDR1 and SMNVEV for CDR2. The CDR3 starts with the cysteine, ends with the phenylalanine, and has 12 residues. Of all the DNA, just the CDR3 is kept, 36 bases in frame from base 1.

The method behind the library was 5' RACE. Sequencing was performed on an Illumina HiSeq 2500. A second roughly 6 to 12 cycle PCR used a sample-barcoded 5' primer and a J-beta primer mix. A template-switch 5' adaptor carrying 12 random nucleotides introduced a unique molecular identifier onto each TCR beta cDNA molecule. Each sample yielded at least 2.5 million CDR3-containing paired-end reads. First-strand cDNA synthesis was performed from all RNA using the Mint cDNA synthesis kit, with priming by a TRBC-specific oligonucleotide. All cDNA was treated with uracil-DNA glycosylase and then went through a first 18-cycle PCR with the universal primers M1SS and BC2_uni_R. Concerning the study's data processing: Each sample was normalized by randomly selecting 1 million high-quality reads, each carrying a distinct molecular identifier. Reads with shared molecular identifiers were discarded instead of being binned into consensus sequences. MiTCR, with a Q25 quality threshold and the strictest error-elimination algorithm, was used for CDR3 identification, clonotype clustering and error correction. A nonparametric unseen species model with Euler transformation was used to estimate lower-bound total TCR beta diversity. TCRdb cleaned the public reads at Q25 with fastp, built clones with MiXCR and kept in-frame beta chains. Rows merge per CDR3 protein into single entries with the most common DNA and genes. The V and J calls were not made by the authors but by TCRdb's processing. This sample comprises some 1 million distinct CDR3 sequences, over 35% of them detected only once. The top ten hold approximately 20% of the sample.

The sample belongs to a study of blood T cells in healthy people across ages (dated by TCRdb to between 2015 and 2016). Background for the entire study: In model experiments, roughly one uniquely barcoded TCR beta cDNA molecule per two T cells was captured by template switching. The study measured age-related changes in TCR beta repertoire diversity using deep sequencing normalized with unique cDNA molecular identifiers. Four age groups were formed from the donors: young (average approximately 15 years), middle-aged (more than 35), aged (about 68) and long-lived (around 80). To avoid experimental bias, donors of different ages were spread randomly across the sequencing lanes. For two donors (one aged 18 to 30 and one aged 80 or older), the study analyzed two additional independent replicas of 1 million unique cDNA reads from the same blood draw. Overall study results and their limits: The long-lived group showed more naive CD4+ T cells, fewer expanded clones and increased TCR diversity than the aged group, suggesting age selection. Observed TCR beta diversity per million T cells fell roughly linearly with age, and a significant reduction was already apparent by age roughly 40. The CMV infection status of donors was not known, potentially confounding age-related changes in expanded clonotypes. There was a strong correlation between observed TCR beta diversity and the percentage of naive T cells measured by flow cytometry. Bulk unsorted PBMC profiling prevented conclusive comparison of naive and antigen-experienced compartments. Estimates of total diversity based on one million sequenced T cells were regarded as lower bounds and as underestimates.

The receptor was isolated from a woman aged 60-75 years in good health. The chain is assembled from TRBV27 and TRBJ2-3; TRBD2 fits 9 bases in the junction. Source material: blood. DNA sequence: TGTGCCAGCAGTCCACCGGGACTAGCCCAGTATTTT. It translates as CASSPPGLAQYF.